These T cell receptor beta chains were read from a single sample in a study of blood T cell repertoires in COVID-19. Libraries were prepared by immunoSEQ multiplex PCR; TCRdb keeps only in-frame clonotypes and omits some of them. This table has 110,000 or so clones, around 89% appearing once. Sequenced sample: peripheral blood. The receptors here all came from a woman in her forties or fifties with acute or convalescent COVID-19. The CDR3 runs from the conserved cysteine through the conserved F or W. Each record gives: D gene, J gene, V gene, clone size, CDR3 protein, CDR3 DNA. A D gene is named only where the DNA matches it firmly. Some rows mark clone size as missing; the rest say once, few, many or name a class of expanded clone.

>TRBD1|TRBJ1-1|TRBV24-1|-
CATSANRGNTEAFF
TGTGCCACCAGTGCCAACAGGGGGAACACTGAAGCTTTCTTT
>TRBD1|TRBJ1-1|TRBV7-9|-
CASRETWTGETEAFF
TGTGCCAGCAGGGAAACATGGACAGGGGAGACTGAAGCTTTCTTT
>TRBD1|TRBJ1-1|TRBV18|-
CASSPARQGTGTEAFF
TGTGCCAGCTCACCGGCCCGACAGGGAACAGGCACTGAAGCTTTCTTT
>TRBD1|TRBJ1-2|TRBV19|-
CASSIAPGGRFGYTF
TGTGCCAGTAGTATCGCCCCAGGGGGGCGATTTGGCTACACCTTC
>TRBD1|TRBJ2-3|TRBV13|few
CASSSRDRDTDTQYF
TGTGCCAGCAGCAGCCGGGACAGGGATACAGATACGCAGTATTTT
>-|TRBJ2-1|TRBV28|-
CASSSLYNEQFF
TGTGCCAGCAGTTCCCTATACAATGAGCAGTTCTTC
>TRBD1|TRBJ1-5|TRBV19|-
CASSIPDRGYQPQHF
TGTGCCAGTAGTATCCCCGACAGGGGGTATCAGCCCCAGCATTTT
>-|TRBJ2-2|TRBV11-2|-
CASSSRVSADLDTGELFF
TGTGCCAGCAGCTCCCGGGTTAGCGCAGATTTGGACACCGGGGAGCTGTTTTTT
>-|TRBJ1-1|TRBV19|-
CASSIGRGTEAFF
TGTGCCAGTAGTATCGGCAGGGGAACTGAAGCTTTCTTT
>-|TRBJ1-1|TRBV7-8|once
CASSLARSMNTEAFF
TGTGCCAGCAGCTTAGCACGGAGTATGAACACTGAAGCTTTCTTT
>-|TRBJ1-2|TRBV30|once
CAWEQGQGYGYTF
TGTGCCTGGGAACAGGGTCAGGGTTATGGCTACACCTTC
>TRBD1|TRBJ1-3|TRBV29-1|-
CSVEGSTDGDSSGNTIYF
TGCAGCGTTGAAGGTTCGACGGATGGGGACAGCTCTGGAAACACCATATATTTT
>-|TRBJ1-2|TRBV7-2|-
CASSTRGRGYTF
TGTGCCAGTTCGACCAGGGGTCGTGGCTACACCTTC
>-|TRBJ1-3|TRBV7-9|once
CASSLAAGNTIYF
TGTGCCAGCAGCTTAGCGGCAGGGAACACCATATATTTT
>-|TRBJ2-1|TRBV6-5|-
CASSLYNEQFF
TGTGCCAGCAGTCTCTACAATGAGCAGTTCTTC
>TRBD1|TRBJ1-5|TRBV19|once
CASRKDRVNQPQHF
TGTGCCAGTAGAAAAGACAGGGTTAATCAGCCCCAGCATTTT
>TRBD1|TRBJ1-4|TRBV5-1|-
CASSLGIRDRGRNEKLFF
TGCGCCAGCAGCTTGGGGATTCGGGACAGGGGGCGGAATGAAAAACTGTTTTTT
>-|TRBJ1-5|TRBV7-8|-
CASSIDDRLTGPQHF
TGTGCCAGCAGCATAGACGACAGGCTGACGGGTCCCCAGCATTTT
>-|TRBJ1-2|TRBV15|few
CATSEGPDSSWTF
TGTGCCACCAGCGAGGGCCCGGACAGCTCCTGGACCTTC
>TRBD1|TRBJ1-2|TRBV4-2|few
CASSPRQGASGNYGYTF
TGTGCCAGCAGCCCTCGACAGGGGGCGTCGGGAAACTATGGCTACACCTTC
>-|TRBJ2-7|TRBV19|-
CASSIRYSSYEQYF
TGTGCCAGTAGTATTCGCTATAGCTCCTACGAGCAGTACTTC
>TRBD1|TRBJ2-1|TRBV7-2|-
CASSSSSGQGYNEQFF
TGTGCCAGCAGCTCATCCTCAGGACAGGGGTACAATGAGCAGTTCTTC
>TRBD1|TRBJ2-1|TRBV10-1|-
CASSALGQGIDEQFF
TGCGCCAGCAGTGCGCTAGGACAGGGGATAGATGAGCAGTTCTTC
>-|TRBJ1-5|TRBV19|-
CASSALQEYHQPQHF
TGTGCCAGTAGTGCACTACAGGAATACCATCAGCCCCAGCATTTT
>TRBD1|TRBJ1-6|TRBV13|-
CASSMDRGRGSPLHF
TGTGCCAGCAGCATGGACAGGGGTCGGGGATCACCCCTCCACTTT